These 27 T cell receptor beta chains were sequenced from one sample in a study of blood T cell repertoires in COVID-19. This table comes from immunoSEQ multiplex PCR, and its TCRdb copy is limited to in-frame clones, with some not included. The sample contains roughly 250,000 clones, approximately 84% of which appear only once. The specimen sequenced was peripheral blood. The receptors come from a man between 50 and 59 years old with acute or convalescent COVID-19.

This sequence joins TRBV13 and TRBJ2-1; D ambiguous. The CDR3 sequence is 15 residues long. The V gene's germline CDR1 is PRHDT and CDR2 FYEKMQ (reference sequence). Trimming stripped 3 bases from V and 2 bases from J, with 11 bases between. The CDR3 sequence is CASSFPEIAYNEQFF. The CDR3 DNA follows: TGTGCCAGCAGCTTCCCGGAGATTGCCTACAATGAGCAGTTCTTC.

This chain links TRBV6-6 with TRBJ2-1, with D unclear. Germline V gives CDR1 MNHNY, CDR2 SVGAGI (reference sequence). V was cut by 7 bases and J by 2 bases, with 12 bases left in between. This CDR3 is 14 amino acids long. CDR3 protein: CASTPLSTYNEQFF. Written as DNA, the CDR3 is TGTGCCAGCACCCCCCTTTCTACCTACAATGAGCAGTTCTTC.

Written as DNA, the CDR3 is TGTGCCACCGGGGCTTTCGGAGAAAAACTGTTTTTT. Translation gives CATGAFGEKLFF. The V call is TRBV15, the J call TRBJ1-4; D perhaps matches TRBD1 (5 bases). This CDR3 has 12 amino acids. Trimming removed 8 bases from V and 8 bases from J, with 12 bases in between. The germline CDR1 and CDR2 sequences are LNHNV and YYDKDF (reference sequence).

The CDR3 region has the DNA TGTGCCAGTAGTATTTGGACTAGCGGGGGGACAGATACGCAGTATTTT. Translated, it gives CASSIWTSGGTDTQYF. The V call is TRBV19, the J call TRBJ2-3, with 14 positions matching TRBD2. V trimming: 3 bases; J trimming: 3 bases; junction bases outside the gene matches: 2. CDR3 length equals 16 residues. Germline values: CDR1 LNHDA, CDR2 SQIVND (reference sequence).

The chain links TRBV19 to TRBJ1-5; 10 nucleotides line up with TRBD1. Unmatched junction bases numbered 4, after V lost 4 bases and J lost 7 bases. Germline values: CDR1 LNHDA, CDR2 SQIVND (reference sequence). There are 14 residues in the CDR3. DNA of the CDR3: TGTGCCAGTAGTAAGGACAGGGGGGGCCAGCCCCAGCATTTT. It encodes CASSKDRGGQPQHF. The full variable domain, rest sourced from reference TRBV19 and TRBJ1-5, is DGGITQSPKYLFRKEGQNVTLSCEQNLNHDAMYWYRQDPGQGLRLIYYSQIVNDFQKGDIAEGYSVSREKKESFPLTVTSAQKNPTAFYLCASSKDRGGQPQHFGDGTRLSIL.

In DNA, the CDR3 is TGTGCCAGTAGTATCCCCCTCGGGACAGGGGGGTACGAGCAGTACTTC. Residues: CASSIPLGTGGYEQYF. The gene calls are TRBV19 and TRBJ2-7, with 11 bases lining up with TRBD1. In germline, CDR1 is LNHDA, CDR2 SQIVND (reference sequence). J was trimmed by 4 bases and V by 3 bases; bases with no gene match: 8. The CDR3 totals 16 residues.

The gene calls are TRBV30 and TRBJ1-1; tentatively, D is TRBD1 (6 bases). This CDR3 contains 11 residues. V gave up 2 bases and J gave up 6 bases, with 7 bases separating them. The germline CDR1 and CDR2 sequences are GTSNPN and SVGIG (reference sequence). The DNA for the CDR3 is TGTGCCTGGAGTTACAGGGCTGAAGCTTTCTTT. As protein: CAWSYRAEAFF.

The chain joins TRBV7-2 to TRBJ2-1, with D maybe TRBD1 (5 bases). The CDR3 runs 13 residues. Germline lookup yields CDR1 SGHTA and CDR2 FQGNSA. V shed 1 base and J shed 8 bases, with 9 bases lying between them. CDR3 sequence reads: CASSLGRAYEQFF. DNA for the CDR3: TGTGCCAGCAGCTTAGGCAGGGCTTATGAGCAGTTCTTC.

This sequence joins TRBV6-1 and TRBJ2-3, with TRBD2 identical over 8 bases. The CDR3 runs 15 residues. Germline-derived CDR1 and CDR2 are MNHNS and SASEGT. V lost 2 bases, J lost 0 bases, and 1 base stayed unmatched. The CDR3 is CASSEPSGSTDTQYF. CDR3 nucleotides: TGTGCCAGCAGTGAACCTAGCGGGAGCACAGATACGCAGTATTTT.

The chain uses TRBV12-3 or TRBV12-4 and TRBJ1-2, with 8 bases that match TRBD1. V was pared by 9 bases and J by 8 bases, with 8 bases of the junction left unmatched. The CDR3 contains 12 residues. The CDR3 DNA is TGTGCCAGTGACAGGGGCCTAAGCGGCTACACCTTC. It codes for CASDRGLSGYTF.

The V gene is TRBV27, the J gene TRBJ2-1, with TRBD1 matching over 8 bases. Germline assignment: CDR1 MNHEY and CDR2 SMNVEV (reference sequence). With 6 bases clipped from V and 0 bases from J, the junction kept 4 bases outside the gene matches. CDR3 length: 15 residues. The CDR3: CASSSGQASYNEQFF. The DNA for the CDR3 is TGTGCCAGCAGCTCGGGACAGGCCTCCTACAATGAGCAGTTCTTC.

This chain connects TRBV24-1 to TRBJ2-1, with 11 bases identical to TRBD2. CDR3 size: 19 residues. Germline CDR1 and CDR2: KGHDR and SFDVKD. J lost 0 bases, V lost 7 bases, and 13 bases had no gene match. CDR3 in DNA: TGTGCCACCAGCCCCGCTAGCGGGAGGATCGGTAGCTCCTACAATGAGCAGTTCTTC. Protein sequence: CATSPASGRIGSSYNEQFF.

The chain combines TRBV5-4 with TRBJ1-1, with a tentative D call TRBD1 (5 bases). Germline V CDR1 and CDR2: SGHNT, YYREEE (reference sequence). This CDR3 spans 13 amino acids. The V end was cut by 2 bases, the J end by 1 base, with 6 bases between. In DNA, the CDR3 is TGTGCCAGCAGCTTCCAGGGGAACACTGAAGCTTTCTTT. This translates into CASSFQGNTEAFF.

The genes are TRBV30 and TRBJ2-3, with D unresolved. Deletions cut 1 base from V and 3 bases from J, with 2 bases between. The CDR3 totals 11 residues. Germline assignment: CDR1 GTSNPN and CDR2 SVGIG (reference sequence). The CDR3, as DNA: TGTGCCTGGAGTGCGACAGATACGCAGTATTTT. It yields the protein CAWSATDTQYF.

The V and J genes are TRBV3-1 (or the pseudogene TRBV3-2) and TRBJ2-5; the D gene is possibly TRBD1 (5 bases). Per germline, CDR1 LGHDT and CDR2 YNNKEL (reference sequence). This CDR3 has 14 residues. With 5 bases removed from V and 5 bases from J, the gap between germline ends came to 15 bases. CDR3 sequence reads: CASSTRSAGETQYF. The CDR3 DNA is TGTGCCAGCAGCACCCGGTCAGCAGGGGAGACCCAGTACTTC.

The chain has TRBV6-5 and TRBJ2-3, with 9 positions matching TRBD1. Germline loops: CDR1 MNHEY, CDR2 SVGAGI. The CDR3 has 15 residues. Trimming took 5 bases from V and 6 from J; bases not matched to a gene: 9. For the CDR3, the DNA is TGTGCCAGCAGTCCTTACAGGGGGCGGAGGGATACGCAGTATTTT. It codes for CASSPYRGRRDTQYF.

The chain couples TRBV5-1 to TRBJ2-3; a possible D gene is TRBD2 (5 bases). V dropped 4 bases and J dropped 1 base, with 16 bases sitting between them. The CDR3 has 16 amino acids. Per germline, CDR1 SGHRS and CDR2 YFSETQ. The CDR3 sequence: CASSPNRGGGTDTQYF. CDR3 nucleotide sequence: TGCGCCAGCAGCCCCAATCGGGGTGGGGGCACAGATACGCAGTATTTT.

Here the CDR3 reads CASSLTDRAYNEQFF. The CDR3 region has the DNA TGTGCCAGCAGCTTAACGGACAGAGCCTACAATGAGCAGTTCTTC. This rearrangement joins TRBV11-2 to TRBJ2-1; weak D call: TRBD1 (6 bases). The length of the CDR3 is 15 residues. Trimming removed 2 bases at V and 2 bases at J, with 10 bases between. CDR1 SGHAT and CDR2 FQNNGV come from the germline V gene. Filled out from reference TRBV11-2 and TRBJ2-1, the complete variable domain reads EAGVAQSPRYKIIEKRQSVAFWCNPISGHATLYWYQQILGQGPKLLIQFQNNGVVDDSQLPKDRFSAERLKGVDSTLKIQPAKLEDSAVYLCASSLTDRAYNEQFFGPGTRLTVL.

A single count supports this clone. The chain joins TRBV2 to TRBJ1-2, with D hard to call. V shed 8 bases and J shed 8 bases, with 12 bases lying between them. The germline gives CDR1 SNHLY, CDR2 FYNNEI. CDR3 size: 11 residues. CDR3 residues: CASGDLDGYTF. DNA for the CDR3: TGTGCCAGCGGAGACCTCGACGGCTACACCTTC.

This chain connects TRBV18 to TRBJ1-2; D may be TRBD1 (5 bases). The germline gives CDR1 KGHSH, CDR2 LQKENI. Trimming shortened V by 3 bases and J by 2 bases, and 19 bases separated the two germline ends. The length of the CDR3 is 17 residues. The CDR3 DNA follows: TGTGCCAGCTCACCGACTAGGGACGCCCGGACCAACTATGGCTACACCTTC. Translating it yields CASSPTRDARTNYGYTF.

This chain joins TRBV7-8 and TRBJ1-3; 7 nucleotides match TRBD1. The V gene end was trimmed by 5 bases and the J gene end by 3 bases; junction bases not matched to a gene: 13. The CDR3 is 17 residues long. Germline assignment: CDR1 SGHVS and CDR2 FQNEAQ. The CDR3 DNA reads as TGTGCCAGCAGCCCGGAACGACAGGGCTGGAGTGGAAACACCATATATTTT. It yields the protein CASSPERQGWSGNTIYF.

As to this clone: One junction end disagrees with the germline gene, perhaps due to a read error. This chain uses TRBV7-7 with TRBJ2-1; 13 positions agree with TRBD2. This CDR3 has 16 residues. Looked up from germline, CDR1 is SSHAT and CDR2 is FNYEAQ (reference sequence). The CDR3 region is CASSLGTSGTYNEQFF. CDR3 bases: TGTGCTAGCAGCTTGGGGACTAGCGGGACCTACAATGAGCAGTTCTTC.

The chain joins TRBV6-5 to TRBJ2-2; 8 bases line up with TRBD1. Germline V gene sequence: CDR1 MNHEY, CDR2 SVGAGI. The CDR3 is 14 residues long. The V and J ends lost 6 bases and 2 bases, in that order; junction bases with no gene match: 2. The CDR3 spells CASRGQGNTGELFF. DNA for the CDR3: TGTGCCAGCAGAGGACAGGGAAACACCGGGGAGCTGTTTTTT.

The CDR3 sequence is CAWSESLKGSGAEQYF. The DNA for the CDR3 is TGTGCCTGGAGTGAAAGTCTTAAGGGTAGTGGGGCCGAGCAGTACTTC. J is TRBJ2-7 and V is TRBV30, with D perhaps matching TRBD1 (5 bases). The germline V and J ends were trimmed by 1 base and 6 bases, with 22 bases remaining between them. Per the germline V gene, CDR1 is GTSNPN and CDR2 is SVGIG (reference sequence). The length of the CDR3 is 16 residues.

CDR3 nucleotides: TGCGCCAGCAGCCAAGGGTCTGGCATGTATACGCAGTATTTT. Its protein is CASSQGSGMYTQYF. This chain uses TRBV4-1 with TRBJ2-3, with D unclear. The CDR3 length is 14 residues. Trimming pared 1 base from V and 7 bases from J, leaving 12 bases between. Germline-derived CDR1 and CDR2 are MGHRA and YSYEKL.

This clone was picked up a small number of times. The chain joins TRBV5-1 to TRBJ2-5; 12 bases are a match to TRBD2. Germline assignment: CDR1 SGHRS and CDR2 YFSETQ. This CDR3 region has 19 residues. The junction had 20 bases not matched to a gene; V was cut back by 0 bases and J by 11 bases. CDR3 amino acids: CASSLGDVGIRLAGVRQYF. CDR3 nucleotide sequence: TGCGCCAGCAGCTTGGGGGACGTGGGAATTCGACTAGCGGGAGTTCGTCAGTACTTC.

A remark on this clone: The sample holds other DNA sequences that translate to the same CDR3. The CDR3 coding sequence is TGCGCCAGCAGCCAAGATAGGCTAGCGGGTTACAATGAGCAGTTCTTC. Translated: CASSQDRLAGYNEQFF. The chain recombines TRBV4-1 with TRBJ2-1, with 8 bases identical to TRBD2. This CDR3 region has 16 residues. Trimming removed 0 bases from V and 4 bases from J; junction bases left unmatched: 5. CDR1 MGHRA and CDR2 YSYEKL come from the germline V gene.